Included here is one TCR beta chain sequence, with context. Its antigen is still unknown. At one end the junction does not follow the germline gene, possibly because of a read error. CDR1 and CDR2 from the germline V gene are SGHTA and FQGTGA. CDR3 size: 16 residues. TCRdb itself ran the reads through MiXCR, one entry per CDR3 protein. The repertoire includes about 830,000 distinct CDR3 sequences, about 31% of them detected once, and around an eighth sits in the top ten. This record belongs to a study of T cell repertoires in cytomegalovirus infection. Findings of the study overall: It was HLA-C-restricted CMV-specific TCR beta clonotypes that dominated the response ex vivo. Summed public TCR beta family frequency identified CMV carriers bearing the relevant HLA.

The gene calls are TRBV7-3 and TRBJ2-5; 7 nucleotides align to TRBD1. The starting material was cultured CD8+ T cells from PBMCs, obtained from culture after CMV antigen stimulation. This TCR was recovered from a human donor in good health (CMV status not recorded). Some clones in this sample may be carry-over from other donors' samples. The CDR3 sequence: CVSSLKTGKGTETQYF. Written as DNA, the CDR3 is TGTGTCAGCAGCCTCAAGACAGGGAAGGGTACAGAGACCCAGTACTTC.